Listed here are 30 T cell receptor beta chains from one sample, sequenced in a study of response to subunit inactivated influenza vaccine. MiXCR, applied by TCRdb to the RT-PCR reads, yields one record per CDR3 protein. This repertoire shows roughly 790,000 distinct CDR3 sequences, 21% found once; its top ten account for about a tenth. The starting material was PBMCs from blood, obtained more than 4 days after vaccination. The receptors stem from a man aged 45-60 years who received an inactivated influenza vaccine.

This clonotype was counted between two and nine times. The chain couples TRBV20-1 to TRBJ2-1; 8 bases are a match to TRBD2. Germline-derived CDR1 and CDR2 are DFQATT and SNEGSKA (reference sequence). The trim removed 2 bases at V and 4 bases at J, leaving 10 bases unmatched. This CDR3 spans 16 amino acids. CDR3 in DNA: TGCAGTGCTAGATCCTACGCGGGGGGTCCTTACAATGAGCAGTTCTTC. Residues: CSARSYAGGPYNEQFF.

This clonotype showed up just a few times. This chain joins TRBV5-6 and TRBJ2-5, with D tentatively TRBD2 (5 bases). Trimming cost V 1 base and J 0 bases, with 7 bases left between them. The CDR3 runs to 14 residues. Germline-derived CDR1 and CDR2 are SGHDT and YYEEEE. CDR3 sequence reads: CASSLRGHQETQYF. The CDR3 coding sequence is TGTGCCAGCAGCTTGCGGGGTCACCAAGAGACCCAGTACTTC.

The J gene is TRBJ2-7, the V gene TRBV4-1; D gene unclear. CDR3 length: 17 residues. CDR1 and CDR2 from the germline V gene are MGHRA and YSYEKL. Trimming pared 1 base from V and 0 bases from J, leaving 16 bases between. The CDR3 loop reads CASSQVFGATSSYEQYF. DNA for the CDR3: TGCGCCAGCAGCCAAGTTTTCGGCGCGACAAGCTCCTACGAGCAGTACTTC.

This clonotype was seen ten or more times. CDR3 sequence (DNA): TGTGCCACCAGCAGAGATCTTAGAGGACAGGGGTTGCGCAATCAGCCCCAGCATTTT. Its protein product is CATSRDLRGQGLRNQPQHF. J is TRBJ1-5 and V is TRBV15; 9 bases agree with TRBD1. CDR1 is LNHNV and CDR2 is YYDKDF in the germline V gene (reference sequence). CDR3 length equals 19 residues. Trimming took 0 bases from V and 2 from J; bases not matched to a gene: 11.

A single count supports this clonotype. CDR3 sequence: CSVEVPPGQSISYNEQFF. CDR3 nucleotides: TGCAGCGTTGAAGTCCCCCCGGGACAGAGCATCTCCTACAATGAGCAGTTCTTC. The chain uses TRBV29-1 and TRBJ2-1, with TRBD1 identical over 7 bases. Germline V lookup: CDR1 SQVTM, CDR2 ANQGSEA. This CDR3 has 18 residues. The V segment lost 1 base and the J segment 0 bases; nucleotides outside the gene matches: 12.

This clonotype turned up a few times. The chain is built from TRBV12-3 or TRBV12-4 and TRBJ1-2; TRBD1 matches 9 bases. V trimming: 6 bases; J trimming: 3 bases; junction bases outside the gene matches: 8. CDR3 length: 15 residues. CDR3 in DNA: TGTGCCAGCAGCCCCGGGACAGGGACGTACTATGGCTACACCTTC. Its protein product is CASSPGTGTYYGYTF.

The table lists this clonotype with a few counts. V usage is TRBV3-1 and J usage is TRBJ2-7, with 12 bases matching TRBD2. CDR1 is LGHDT, CDR2 YNNKEL, per germline (reference sequence). The V segment lost 2 bases and the J segment 3 bases; nucleotides outside the gene matches: 2. The CDR3 spans 15 residues. The CDR3 DNA reads as TGTGCCAGCAGCCAAACGGGACTAGCGGGCTACGAGCAGTACTTC. Translation gives CASSQTGLAGYEQYF.

The CDR3 here is CAIEGGERYNEQFF. CDR3 DNA: TGTGCCATAGAGGGAGGAGAACGATACAATGAGCAGTTCTTC. The rearrangement links TRBV6-1 to TRBJ2-1, with D maybe TRBD2 (6 bases). V was cut by 10 bases and J by 4 bases, with 17 bases left in between. Germline V gene lookup returns CDR1 MNHNS and CDR2 SASEGT. The CDR3 sequence is 14 residues long.

The J gene is TRBJ2-2, the V gene TRBV7-2, with 15 bases lining up with TRBD2. The junction had 3 bases not matched to a gene; V was cut back by 5 bases and J by 5 bases. This CDR3 spans 16 amino acids. The germline V gene has CDR1 SGHTA and CDR2 FQGNSA. CDR3 sequence: CASSIGLAGGTGELFF. The CDR3 DNA reads TGTGCCAGCAGCATCGGACTAGCGGGAGGGACCGGGGAGCTGTTTTTT. Variable domain in full (rest from reference TRBV7-2 and TRBJ2-2): GAGVSQSPSNKVTEKGKDVELRCDPISGHTALYWYRQSLGQGLEFLIYFQGNSAPDKSGLPSDRFSAERTGGSVSTLTIQRTQQEDSAVYLCASSIGLAGGTGELFFGEGSRLTVL.

The CDR3 DNA is TGTGCAAGTCGCCGAGGTCAGCCTAGGGACAGCCGTTCGGGCAATCAGCCCCAGCATTTT. This encodes CASRRGQPRDSRSGNQPQHF. V gene TRBV12-2 combines with J gene TRBJ1-5; the table's D gene call, TRBD1, was not cross checked with the DNA. TRBV12-2 is designated a pseudogene. The CDR3 has 20 residues.

V usage is TRBV11-2 and J usage is TRBJ2-7; D not resolved. Trimming pared 3 bases from V and 5 bases from J, leaving 11 bases between. Per germline, CDR1 SGHAT and CDR2 FQNNGV. The CDR3 is 13 residues long. CDR3 sequence reads: CASSLEQFNEQYF. The CDR3, as DNA: TGTGCCAGCAGCTTGGAGCAGTTCAACGAGCAGTACTTC.

In its sample, this clonotype was seen once. J is TRBJ1-1 and V is TRBV6-5; D is undetermined. With 5 bases removed from V and 5 bases from J, the gap between germline ends came to 15 bases. Germline V gene lookup returns CDR1 MNHEY and CDR2 SVGAGI. CDR3 length: 14 amino acids. CDR3 DNA sequence: TGTGCCAGCAGTAACACCGAGGGTTGGACTGAAGCTTTCTTT. Translation: CASSNTEGWTEAFF.

This clonotype was seen a handful of times. The gene calls are TRBV15 and TRBJ1-4; D remains ambiguous. CDR3 length: 14 residues. Trimming pared 0 bases from V and 4 bases from J, leaving 6 bases between. CDR1 is LNHNV, CDR2 YYDKDF, per germline (reference sequence). CDR3 bases: TGTGCCACCAGCAGAGACACCCTTAATGAAAAACTGTTTTTT. Translated, it gives CATSRDTLNEKLFF.

This sequence joins TRBV7-2 and TRBJ2-4; D perhaps matches TRBD2 (5 bases). Germline V gene data show CDR1 as SGHTA and CDR2 as FQGNSA. Trimming stripped 1 base from V and 15 bases from J, with 16 bases between. This CDR3 spans 13 amino acids. The CDR3 sequence is CASSLVRGDKAYF. In nucleotides, the CDR3 is TGTGCCAGCAGCTTAGTCCGGGGAGATAAAGCGTACTTC.

This rearrangement joins TRBV6-5 to TRBJ1-6, with D perhaps matching TRBD1 (6 bases). Trimming shortened V by 2 bases and J by 6 bases, and 14 bases separated the two germline ends. This CDR3 is 16 amino acids long. CDR1 is MNHEY and CDR2 is SVGAGI in the germline V gene. The CDR3 protein is CASSYPPRGANSPLHF. The DNA of the CDR3 is TGTGCCAGCAGTTACCCGCCAAGGGGGGCTAATTCACCCCTCCACTTT.

This clonotype appeared a few times. This chain uses TRBV7-2 with TRBJ2-7; 8 nucleotides align to TRBD2. Unmatched junction bases numbered 2, after V lost 2 bases and J lost 2 bases. The CDR3 covers 14 residues. Germline loops: CDR1 SGHTA, CDR2 FQGNSA. The CDR3 nucleotides read TGTGCCAGCAGCTTAATGCGGGGGGCCTACGAGCAGTACTTC. Its protein product is CASSLMRGAYEQYF.

This chain connects TRBV6-5 to TRBJ1-5, with D possibly matching TRBD1 (5 bases). Per the germline V gene, CDR1 is MNHEY and CDR2 is SVGAGI. V was cut by 0 bases and J by 7 bases, with 13 bases left in between. The CDR3 covers 15 residues. The CDR3 loop reads CASSYSRGAGQPQHF. CDR3 sequence (DNA): TGTGCCAGCAGTTACTCAAGGGGAGCAGGCCAGCCCCAGCATTTT.

This clonotype was picked up many times. This chain links TRBV12-3 or TRBV12-4 with TRBJ1-2; maybe TRBD1 (6 bases). V dropped 6 bases and J dropped 2 bases, with 7 bases sitting between them. This CDR3 has 12 residues. CDR3 in amino acids: CASRTGNYGYTF. The CDR3 DNA sequence: TGTGCCAGCAGGACAGGAAACTATGGCTACACCTTC.

This clonotype was detected a few times. The chain uses TRBV3-1 and TRBJ2-1; 7 bases line up with TRBD2. Germline values: CDR1 LGHDT, CDR2 YNNKEL (reference sequence). V lost 3 bases, J lost 5 bases, and 7 bases stayed unmatched. The CDR3 runs to 15 residues. Here the CDR3 reads CASSHPGLTNNEQFF. The CDR3, as DNA: TGTGCCAGCAGCCACCCGGGACTAACTAACAATGAGCAGTTCTTC.

J is TRBJ2-1 and V is TRBV27; weak D call: TRBD2 (7 bases). Per the germline V gene, CDR1 is MNHEY and CDR2 is SMNVEV (reference sequence). Trimming shortened V by 4 bases and J by 6 bases, and 22 bases separated the two germline ends. The CDR3 runs 17 residues. The CDR3 sequence is CASSSPFRAGASNEQFF. CDR3 nucleotide sequence: TGTGCCAGCAGTTCCCCTTTTAGGGCGGGGGCGAGCAATGAGCAGTTCTTC.

The chain joins TRBV11-2 to TRBJ2-7; D call uncertain. The CDR3 is made up of 13 amino acids. Deletions cut 6 bases from V and 9 bases from J, with 18 bases between. Germline CDR1 reads SGHAT; CDR2 reads FQNNGV. The CDR3 DNA sequence: TGTGCCAGCAGACCATTAGGGTCCGGCGGGCAGTACTTC. Protein: CASRPLGSGGQYF.

The chain has TRBV11-2 and TRBJ2-4; no definite D call. CDR3 length: 13 amino acids. Trimming stripped 2 bases from V and 7 bases from J, with 9 bases between. Germline CDR1 is SGHAT and CDR2 is FQNNGV. The CDR3 loop reads CASSLNVDNIQYF. The CDR3, as DNA: TGTGCCAGCAGCTTAAACGTGGATAACATTCAGTACTTC.

The chain couples TRBV28 to TRBJ2-5, with D hard to call. V lost 5 bases to trimming and J lost 4 bases, with 8 bases between them. There are 12 residues in the CDR3. Germline V gives CDR1 MDHEN, CDR2 SYDVKM. CDR3 DNA: TGTGCCAGCAGTCCCCGACCAGAGACCCAGTACTTC. It is translated as CASSPRPETQYF.

The chain has TRBV5-1 and TRBJ2-5; 7 bases are a match to TRBD1. This CDR3 is built from 15 residues. Germline V gene data show CDR1 as SGHRS and CDR2 as YFSETQ. Trimming took 4 bases from V and 4 from J; bases not matched to a gene: 10. CDR3 bases: TGCGCCAGCAGCGGGGAAGGGACAGCAGGAGAGACCCAGTACTTC. It yields the protein CASSGEGTAGETQYF.

The chain joins TRBV20-1 to TRBJ1-1; no clear D. This CDR3 has 13 amino acids. V was cut by 4 bases and J by 1 base, with 10 bases left in between. The germline V gene encodes CDR1 DFQATT and CDR2 SNEGSKA (reference sequence). CDR3 residues: CSAIFRKNTEAFF. In nucleotides, the CDR3 is TGCAGTGCTATCTTTCGGAAGAACACTGAAGCTTTCTTT.

This clonotype was found many times. This chain joins TRBV7-9 and TRBJ2-1; 10 nucleotides line up with TRBD1. Unmatched junction bases numbered 2, after V lost 2 bases and J lost 4 bases. Germline V gene data show CDR1 as SEHNR and CDR2 as FQNEAQ (reference sequence). The CDR3 spans 15 residues. CDR3 DNA sequence: TGTGCCAGCAGCTTAAGGACAGGGGGTTACAATGAGCAGTTCTTC. The encoded protein is CASSLRTGGYNEQFF.

The sample holds many counts of this clonotype. The J gene is TRBJ1-1, the V gene TRBV7-2; 7 nucleotides agree with TRBD1. Germline CDR1 SGHTA, CDR2 FQGNSA. V lost 4 bases to trimming and J lost 2 bases; unmatched junction nucleotides: 10. This CDR3 comprises 16 residues. CDR3 loop: CASSYSPQGVNTEAFF. The CDR3 region has the DNA TGTGCCAGCAGCTACTCGCCGCAGGGGGTAAACACTGAAGCTTTCTTT.

V gene TRBV5-1 combines with J gene TRBJ2-7, with a tentative D call TRBD2 (6 bases). Per the germline V gene, CDR1 is SGHRS and CDR2 is YFSETQ. Between the trimmed V and J ends, which lost 0 bases and 3 bases, there was a span of 16 bases. The CDR3 spans 16 residues. In DNA, the CDR3 is TGCGCCAGCAGCTTGGATGGGGGGACGAACCTCTACGAGCAGTACTTC. Amino acids: CASSLDGGTNLYEQYF.

This clonotype was recorded a few times. The V call is TRBV11-2, the J call TRBJ2-1; 8 nucleotides align to TRBD2. V shed 4 bases and J 0 bases; nucleotides not matched to a gene: 8. Germline loops: CDR1 SGHAT, CDR2 FQNNGV. The CDR3 runs to 17 residues. The CDR3 DNA sequence: TGTGCCAGCAGCTCGCCGGTCGGGGGGGGCTCCTACAATGAGCAGTTCTTC. It is translated as CASSSPVGGGSYNEQFF.

This clonotype came up a few times. V gene TRBV15 combines with J gene TRBJ2-7; TRBD1 agrees at 7 bases. Germline V lookup: CDR1 LNHNV, CDR2 YYDKDF (reference sequence). This CDR3 contains 13 residues. Germline trimming cut 0 bases from V and 12 bases from J; bases unmatched to any gene: 8. CDR3 nucleotides: TGTGCCACCAGCAGAGAAGGGGCGGACAGGATGTACTTC. Encoded protein: CATSREGADRMYF.